This T cell receptor beta chain originates from a study of CD8+CD57+ T cells in acquired aplastic anemia. Looking at the study overall: Yields of DNA that came from sorted CD4+ and CD8+ cells averaged roughly 3 ug. The average read count for CD4+ cells in healthy donors was about 10 million. Whole-study results and caveats: Between patients and controls, around 31 CD8+ CDR3 sequences were found in common. No significant patient-versus-control difference appeared in CD8+ Simpson's diversity.

Genomic DNA constituted the template upon which TCR beta VDJ and CDR3 profiling was performed. TCRdb processed the reads anew with MiXCR; each CDR3 protein has one entry. The sample holds some 410,000 distinct CDR3 sequences, around 72% seen once. Details on this clonotype: Its antigen remains unidentified.

With 2 bases removed from V and 3 bases from J, the gap between germline ends came to 14 bases. This CDR3 is 16 amino acids long. The germline V gene encodes CDR1 WNHNN and CDR2 SYGVQD (reference sequence). The clonotype was recovered from a human donor in good health, serving as a control. Specimen: sorted CD4+, CD8+, or CD8+CD57+ T cells (not recorded which) from PBMCs. The chain uses TRBV10-1 and TRBJ2-1; maybe TRBD1 (5 bases). This CDR3 reads CASSESEGVFYNEQFF. In DNA form, the CDR3 reads TGCGCCAGCAGTGAGAGTGAAGGGGTATTCTACAATGAGCAGTTCTTC.